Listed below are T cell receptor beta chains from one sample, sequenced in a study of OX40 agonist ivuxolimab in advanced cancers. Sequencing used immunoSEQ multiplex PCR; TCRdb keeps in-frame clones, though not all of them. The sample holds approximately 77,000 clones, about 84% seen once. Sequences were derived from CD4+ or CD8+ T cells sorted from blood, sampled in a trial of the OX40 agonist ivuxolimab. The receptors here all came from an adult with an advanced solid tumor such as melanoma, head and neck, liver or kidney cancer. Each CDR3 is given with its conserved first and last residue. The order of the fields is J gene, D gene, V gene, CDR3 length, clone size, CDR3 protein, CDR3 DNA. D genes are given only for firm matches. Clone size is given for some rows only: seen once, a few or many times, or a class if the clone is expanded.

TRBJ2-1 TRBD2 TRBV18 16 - CASSRTRGSSYNEQFF TGTGCCAGCTCAAGGACTAGAGGGAGCTCCTACAATGAGCAGTTCTTC
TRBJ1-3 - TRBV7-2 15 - CASSLDSGRRNTIYF TGTGCCAGCAGCCTCGACAGCGGTCGGAGAAACACCATATATTTT
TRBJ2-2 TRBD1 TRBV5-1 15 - CASSRGQANTGELFF TGCGCCAGCAGCCGCGGACAGGCGAACACCGGGGAGCTGTTTTTT
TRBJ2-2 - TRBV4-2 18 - CASSQVISANLKAGELFF TGTGCCAGCAGCCAAGTTATCTCAGCGAACTTAAAGGCAGGGGAGCTGTTTTTT
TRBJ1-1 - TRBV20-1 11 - CSASTETWAFF TGCAGTGCCTCGACGGAGACCTGGGCTTTCTTT
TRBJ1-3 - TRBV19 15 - CASSMRQGGGNTIYF TGTGCCAGTAGTATGAGGCAGGGTGGAGGAAACACCATATATTTT
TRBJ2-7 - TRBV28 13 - CASSPGRNYGQYF TGTGCCAGCAGCCCGGGACGGAACTACGGGCAGTACTTC
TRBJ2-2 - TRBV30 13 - CAWSVVGDGELFF TGTGCCTGGAGTGTAGTGGGGGACGGGGAGCTGTTTTTT
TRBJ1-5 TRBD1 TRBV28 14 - CASISGQGAQPQHF TGTGCCAGCATTTCCGGACAGGGGGCTCAGCCCCAGCATTTT
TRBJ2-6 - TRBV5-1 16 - CASSFVGGPGANVLTF TGCGCCAGCAGCTTTGTTGGGGGGCCTGGGGCCAACGTCCTGACTTTC
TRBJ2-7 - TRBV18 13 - CASSPRGPYEQYF TGTGCCAGCTCACCGCGGGGTCCCTACGAGCAGTACTTC
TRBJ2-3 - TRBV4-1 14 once CASSQDLKTDTQYF TGCGCCAGCAGCCAAGATTTGAAAACAGATACGCAGTATTTT
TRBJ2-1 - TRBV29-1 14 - CSVDASKAYNEQFF TGCAGCGTTGATGCGAGTAAAGCCTACAATGAGCAGTTCTTC
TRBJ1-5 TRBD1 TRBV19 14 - CASQRTGEVQPQHF TGTGCCAGCCAAAGAACAGGGGAGGTACAGCCCCAGCATTTT
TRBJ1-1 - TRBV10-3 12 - CAISESVGLAFF TGTGCCATCAGTGAGTCCGTCGGACTCGCTTTCTTT
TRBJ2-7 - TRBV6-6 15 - CASSTRGSRPYEQYF TGTGCCAGCAGTACCCGGGGCAGCCGACCCTACGAGCAGTACTTC